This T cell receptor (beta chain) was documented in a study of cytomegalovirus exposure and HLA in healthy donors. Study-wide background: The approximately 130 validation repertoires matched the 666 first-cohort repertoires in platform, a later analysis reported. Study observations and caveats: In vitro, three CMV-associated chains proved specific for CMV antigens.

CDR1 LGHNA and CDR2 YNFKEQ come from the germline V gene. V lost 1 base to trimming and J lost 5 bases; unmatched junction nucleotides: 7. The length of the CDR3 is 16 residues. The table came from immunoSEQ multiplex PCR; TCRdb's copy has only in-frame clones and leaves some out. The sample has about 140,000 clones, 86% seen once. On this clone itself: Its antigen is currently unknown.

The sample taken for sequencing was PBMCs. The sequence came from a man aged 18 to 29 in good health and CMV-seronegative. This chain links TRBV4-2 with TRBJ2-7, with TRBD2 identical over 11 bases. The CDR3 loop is CASSQAIAGGLHEQYF. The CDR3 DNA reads TGTGCCAGCAGCCAAGCCATAGCGGGGGGGCTCCACGAGCAGTACTTC.